The 7 T cell receptor beta chains below were found in one sample sequenced in a study of T-cell reconstitution after alpha-beta-depleted transplantation in children. Unique molecular identifiers were built into the TCRbeta library. TCRdb ran MiXCR on the PCR reads and lists one entry per CDR3 protein. The sample yields about 340,000 distinct CDR3 sequences, 10% to 15% seen once. This sample comprised PBMCs, obtained from the stem cell graft. These receptors all stem from a human donor who donated a stem cell graft to a child with Fanconi anemia.

This clonotype appeared a few times. The chain recombines TRBV5-1 with TRBJ1-1; D gene uncertain. CDR1 is SGHRS and CDR2 is YFSETQ in the germline V gene. CDR3 length equals 14 residues. Trimming left V 4 bases short and J 4 bases short, with 14 bases between. The chain's CDR3 is CASSLAALGTEAFF. CDR3 in DNA: TGCGCCAGCAGCCTCGCCGCGCTTGGCACTGAAGCTTTCTTT.

This clonotype was recorded a few times. The V and J genes are TRBV15 and TRBJ2-7; D could derive from TRBD1 or TRBD2 (5 bases each). V dropped 0 bases and J dropped 7 bases, with 19 bases sitting between them. CDR3 size: 16 residues. Per the germline V gene, CDR1 is LNHNV and CDR2 is YYDKDF (reference sequence). This CDR3 is CATSRDDLWGLGEQYV. The DNA for the CDR3 is TGTGCCACCAGCAGAGATGACCTCTGGGGGTTAGGTGAGCAGTACGTC.

V is TRBV2 and J is TRBJ2-1, with D perhaps TRBD2 (5 bases). The germline V gene has CDR1 SNHLY and CDR2 FYNNEI. The CDR3 totals 12 residues. Trimming took off 3 bases at V and 12 bases at J, with 12 bases between the two ends. For the CDR3, the DNA is TGTGCCAGCAGTGATACTGGACTTGGGCAGTTCTTC. Its protein is CASSDTGLGQFF.

The chain employs TRBV7-8 and TRBJ2-5, with D possibly being TRBD2 (6 bases). The germline gives CDR1 SGHVS, CDR2 FQNEAQ. The CDR3 is made up of 15 amino acids. V lost 4 bases to trimming and J lost 5 bases, with 17 bases between them. Written as DNA, the CDR3 is TGTGCCAGCAGCTCCGCGGGACCCCGGAGGGAGACCCAGTACTTC. Protein: CASSSAGPRRETQYF.

The V call is TRBV28, the J call TRBJ1-2; D gene uncertain. CDR3 size: 12 residues. Trimming shortened V by 10 bases and J by 3 bases, and 12 bases separated the two germline ends. The V gene's germline CDR1 is MDHEN and CDR2 SYDVKM. The CDR3 sequence is CATTWADYGYTF. DNA for the CDR3: TGTGCCACTACTTGGGCAGACTATGGCTACACCTTC.

This clonotype has a handful of counts. This sequence joins TRBV30 and TRBJ2-3; a weak D match, TRBD2 (6 bases). The length of the CDR3 is 15 residues. With 1 base removed from V and 1 base from J, the gap between germline ends came to 12 bases. Germline V lookup: CDR1 GTSNPN, CDR2 SVGIG (reference sequence). CDR3 sequence reads: CAWSEKRAGTDTQYF. In DNA, the CDR3 is TGTGCCTGGAGTGAGAAGCGGGCCGGCACAGATACGCAGTATTTT.

The table lists this clonotype with many counts. Here the CDR3 DNA reads TGTGCCAGCAGTGATGCCAGGTACAATGAGCAGTTCTTC. As protein: CASSDARYNEQFF. The chain carries TRBV2 and TRBJ2-1, with unresolved D. In germline, CDR1 is SNHLY, CDR2 FYNNEI. V was shortened by 3 bases and J by 4 bases, with 7 bases between the two germline ends. This CDR3 is 13 amino acids long.